This is a list of T cell receptor beta chains from one sample in a study of response to subunit inactivated influenza vaccine. TCRdb re-analysed the RT-PCR reads in MiXCR, keeping a single row per CDR3 protein. The sample lists hundreds of thousands of distinct CDR3 sequences, about 14% occurring once. This specimen consisted of PBMCs from blood, obtained around 14 days before vaccination. The receptors shown here come from a man aged 50-60 years who received an inactivated influenza vaccine. Each CDR3 is given with its conserved first and last residue. The order of the fields is clone size, D gene, V gene, J gene, CDR3 protein, CDR3 DNA. A D gene is named only where the DNA matches it firmly. Clone size, where shown, is once, few, many, or a class for clones that have expanded.

>NA|TRBD1|TRBV20-1|TRBJ2-7
CSANRQGWGEQYF
TGCAGTGCCAACCGACAGGGTTGGGGCGAGCAGTACTTC
>few|TRBD2|TRBV7-8|TRBJ2-1
CASSFRTSGGAGNEQFF
TGTGCCAGCAGCTTTCGGACTAGCGGGGGGGCCGGGAATGAGCAGTTCTTC
>NA|TRBD2|TRBV20-1|TRBJ2-3
CSTRGLASSTQYF
TGCAGTACTAGAGGACTAGCCTCATCTACGCAGTATTTT
>NA|NA|TRBV5-6|TRBJ2-2
CASSPRGVGTGELFF
TGTGCCAGCAGCCCCCGGGGCGTGGGGACCGGGGAGCTGTTTTTT
>few|NA|TRBV20-1|TRBJ2-7
CSAQRDPSRYEQYF
TGCAGTGCCCAACGGGACCCCAGTCGCTACGAGCAGTACTTC
>many|NA|TRBV5-1|TRBJ2-6
CASSFGGSGANVLTF
TGCGCCAGCAGCTTCGGGGGCTCTGGGGCCAACGTCCTGACTTTC
>NA|NA|TRBV12-3/TRBV12-4|TRBJ1-6
CASSFSLSSYNSPLHF
TGTGCCAGCAGTTTTTCCCTTAGCTCCTATAATTCACCCCTCCACTTT
>NA|NA|TRBV29-1|TRBJ2-1
CSVEHFKGWEFF
TGCAGCGTTGAACATTTTAAGGGGTGGGAGTTCTTC
>few|NA|TRBV4-3|TRBJ1-4
CASSQRANEKLFF
TGCGCCAGCAGCCAGAGGGCTAATGAAAAACTGTTTTTT
>many|NA|TRBV6-5|TRBJ1-5
CASSYENANQPQHF
TGTGCCAGCAGTTATGAGAACGCCAATCAGCCCCAGCATTTT
>NA|TRBD2|TRBV4-2|TRBJ2-1
CASSRLAGALGDEQFF
TGTGCCAGCAGCCGACTAGCGGGGGCCTTGGGGGATGAGCAGTTCTTC
>few|NA|TRBV28|TRBJ1-1
CASSPHRMNTEAFF
TGTGCCAGCAGCCCCCACCGGATGAACACTGAAGCTTTCTTT
>few|NA|TRBV7-9|TRBJ1-1
CASRPGLTEAFF
TGTGCCAGCAGACCGGGACTGACTGAAGCTTTCTTT
>many|NA|TRBV6-5|TRBJ1-1
CASSYSMVGGEAFF
TGTGCCAGCAGTTACTCGATGGTAGGGGGAGAAGCTTTCTTT
>many|NA|TRBV12-3/TRBV12-4|TRBJ2-6
CASSISGANVLTF
TGTGCCAGTAGCATATCTGGGGCCAACGTCCTGACTTTC
>NA|TRBD2|TRBV7-9|TRBJ2-1
CASRPSGGIYNEQFF
TGTGCCAGCAGACCTAGCGGGGGGATCTACAATGAGCAGTTCTTC
>NA|NA|TRBV29-1|TRBJ2-1
CSVEGDNSYNEQFF
TGCAGCGTAGAAGGGGACAACTCCTACAATGAGCAGTTCTTC
>NA|NA|TRBV4-1|TRBJ2-2
CASSQGREPTGELFF
TGCGCCAGCAGCCAAGGCAGGGAACCCACCGGGGAGCTGTTTTTT
>NA|NA|TRBV6-6|TRBJ2-1
CASTDRPYNEQFF
TGTGCCAGCACCGATAGACCCTACAATGAGCAGTTCTTC
>NA|TRBD1|TRBV29-1|TRBJ2-7
CSGGQGSSYEQYF
TGCAGCGGGGGACAGGGAAGCTCCTACGAGCAGTACTTC
>NA|NA|TRBV6-2/TRBV6-3|TRBJ1-2
CASTIIPGRNYGYTF
TGTGCCAGCACCATAATCCCTGGCAGGAACTATGGCTACACCTTC
>few|TRBD2|TRBV7-9|TRBJ2-3
CASSVGLAGLGADTQYF
TGTGCCAGCAGCGTGGGACTAGCGGGCTTGGGTGCAGATACGCAGTATTTT
>few|NA|TRBV6-1|TRBJ2-1
CASSERGRYNEQFF
TGTGCCAGCAGTGAGCGGGGCCGCTACAATGAGCAGTTCTTC
>few|NA|TRBV7-9|TRBJ1-5
CASSLFGGLEQPQHF
TGTGCCAGCAGCTTATTTGGGGGCCTAGAGCAGCCCCAGCATTTT
>few|NA|TRBV12-3/TRBV12-4|TRBJ2-3
CASSLTDYADTQYF
TGTGCCAGCAGTTTAACGGACTATGCAGATACGCAGTATTTT
>NA|NA|TRBV18|TRBJ2-5
CASSAASLRAEETQYF
TGTGCCAGCTCCGCAGCGAGTTTACGGGCAGAAGAGACCCAGTACTTC
>many|NA|TRBV3-1|TRBJ1-4
CASSQDQVATNEKLFF
TGTGCCAGCAGCCAAGATCAAGTTGCAACTAATGAAAAACTGTTTTTT
>few|NA|TRBV7-9|TRBJ1-4
CASSLGGTGEKLFF
TGTGCCAGCAGCTTGGGGGGCACAGGAGAAAAACTGTTTTTT
>NA|NA|TRBV6-5|TRBJ2-5
CASSYSLGLSYQETQYF
TGTGCCAGCAGTTACTCATTAGGCCTCTCGTACCAAGAGACCCAGTACTTC
>few|NA|TRBV2|TRBJ2-2
CASSEVTITGELFF
TGTGCCAGCAGTGAAGTCACTATAACCGGGGAGCTGTTTTTT
>few|NA|TRBV28|TRBJ2-2
CASSLYPGRVKAGELFF
TGTGCCAGCAGTTTATATCCAGGACGGGTCAAGGCCGGGGAGCTGTTTTTT
>few|TRBD2|TRBV6-2/TRBV6-3|TRBJ2-7
CASSRLAESYEQYF
TGTGCCAGCAGTCGACTAGCGGAATCCTACGAGCAGTACTTC
>many|TRBD2|TRBV27|TRBJ2-3
CASSSPYLAGRDTQYF
TGTGCCAGCAGTTCCCCTTATCTAGCGGGAAGAGATACGCAGTATTTT
>few|NA|TRBV6-6|TRBJ1-3
CASCVSGNTIYF
TGTGCCAGCTGCGTATCTGGAAACACCATATATTTT
>NA|TRBD2|TRBV20-1|TRBJ2-5
CSAREGLAGSKETQYF
TGCAGTGCTAGAGAAGGACTAGCGGGATCAAAAGAGACCCAGTACTTC
>NA|TRBD2|TRBV28|TRBJ2-3
CASNTTPGLEKDTQYF
TGTGCCAGCAATACAACTCCGGGACTAGAGAAAGATACGCAGTATTTT
>many|TRBD1|TRBV28|TRBJ2-2
CASSITRDRVYTGELFF
TGTGCCAGCAGTATCACCCGGGACAGGGTGTATACCGGGGAGCTGTTTTTT
>few|NA|TRBV28|TRBJ1-3
CASSSTGYSGNTIYF
TGTGCCAGCAGTTCCACAGGATACTCTGGAAACACCATATATTTT
>NA|NA|TRBV28|TRBJ2-7
CASYSLGRIYEQYF
TGTGCCAGCTACTCCCTGGGACGGATCTACGAGCAGTACTTC
>few|NA|TRBV5-1|TRBJ2-6
CASSYIGQKSSGANVLTF
TGCGCCAGCAGTTACATAGGACAGAAGAGCTCTGGGGCCAACGTCCTGACTTTC
>NA|TRBD1|TRBV3-1|TRBJ1-2
CASSQVRTGNYGYTF
TGTGCCAGCAGCCAAGTGAGGACAGGAAACTATGGCTACACCTTC
>few|NA|TRBV18|TRBJ2-1
CASSRSWETYNEQFF
TGTGCCAGCTCACGGAGTTGGGAAACCTACAATGAGCAGTTCTTC
>NA|TRBD1|TRBV5-1|TRBJ1-6
CASTRDRAASPLHF
TGCGCCAGCACCCGGGACAGGGCTGCTTCACCCCTCCACTTT
>many|NA|TRBV18|TRBJ2-3
CASSPDGYSSTDTQYF
TGTGCCAGCTCACCCGATGGCTATTCTAGCACAGATACGCAGTATTTT
>few|NA|TRBV14|TRBJ2-2
CASSQLGGGELFF
TGTGCCAGCAGCCAACTGGGTGGCGGGGAGCTGTTTTTT
>NA|NA|TRBV7-9|TRBJ2-1
CASSPGWAPLYNEQFF
TGTGCCAGCAGTCCCGGCTGGGCCCCCCTTTACAATGAGCAGTTCTTC
>many|NA|TRBV6-2/TRBV6-3|TRBJ2-7
CASGAYEQYF
TGTGCCAGTGGGGCCTACGAGCAGTACTTC
>few|NA|TRBV2|TRBJ2-3
CASSSQGIGDTQYF
TGTGCCAGCAGTAGTCAGGGTATTGGAGATACGCAGTATTTT
>few|NA|TRBV10-3|TRBJ2-2
CAVGPSLNTGELFF
TGTGCCGTGGGACCAAGCCTGAACACCGGGGAGCTGTTTTTT
>NA|NA|TRBV29-1|TRBJ2-5
CSAARTYQETQYF
TGCAGCGCAGCCCGGACGTACCAAGAGACCCAGTACTTC
>many|NA|TRBV20-1|TRBJ2-1
CSAHPTGAYNEQFF
TGCAGTGCCCACCCTACCGGGGCCTACAATGAGCAGTTCTTC
>NA|NA|TRBV4-1|TRBJ1-2
CASSQETQGFGYTF
TGCGCCAGCAGCCAAGAAACGCAGGGGTTTGGCTACACCTTC
>few|TRBD1|TRBV18|TRBJ2-1
CASSRTGGRSSYNEQFF
TGTGCCAGCTCACGAACAGGGGGCCGAAGCTCCTACAATGAGCAGTTCTTC
>few|NA|TRBV7-2|TRBJ2-3
CASRGLTGKDTQYF
TGTGCCAGCAGGGGACTGACAGGGAAAGATACGCAGTATTTT
>few|NA|TRBV20-1|TRBJ2-1
CSARGQDYNEQFF
TGCAGTGCTAGAGGCCAAGATTACAATGAGCAGTTCTTC
>NA|NA|TRBV6-2/TRBV6-3|TRBJ1-5
CASSYSPRTGNQPQHF
TGTGCCAGCAGTTACTCACCCCGGACAGGCAATCAGCCCCAGCATTTT
>NA|NA|TRBV12-3/TRBV12-4|TRBJ2-6
CASSTHSGANVLTF
TGTGCCAGCAGTACACACTCTGGGGCCAACGTCCTGACTTTC
>many|NA|TRBV27|TRBJ2-7
CASSPRDTSYEQYF
TGTGCCAGCAGCCCTCGGGACACCTCCTACGAGCAGTACTTC